This T cell receptor beta chain derives from a study of identical twins. This clonotype showed up just a few times. Trimming cost V 2 bases and J 0 bases, with 6 bases left between them. Germline V CDR1 and CDR2: SGHRS, YFSETQ. The CDR3 length is 15 residues. TCRdb used MiXCR to reprocess the 5' RACE reads, holding one entry per CDR3 protein. The data show about 570,000 distinct CDR3 sequences, 9.5% to 10% seen once. This same sample was also taken into another study, of yellow fever vaccine responses in identical twins.

Sequenced: PBMCs. The J gene is TRBJ2-6, the V gene TRBV5-1; D call uncertain. The clonotype was recovered from a woman aged 18 to 35 in good health. The chain's CDR3 is CASSFTVSGANVLTF. The CDR3 DNA sequence: TGCGCCAGCAGCTTCACAGTCTCTGGGGCCAACGTCCTGACTTTC.